Listed below are T cell receptor beta chains from one sample, sequenced in a study of blood T cells in healthy people across ages. TCRdb recomputed calls from the 5' RACE reads with MiXCR, one row per CDR3 protein. The data contain about 800,000 distinct CDR3 sequences, roughly 64% of them singletons. The sequencing input was blood. These TCRs come from a young man in good health. CDR3s include the opening cysteine and the closing phenylalanine or tryptophan. The order of the fields is V gene, CDR3 length, clone size, D gene, J gene, CDR3 protein, CDR3 DNA. The D gene is left open where the match is weak. A row's size may be missing; if present it is once, few, many or a size class.

>TRBV7-2|14|NA|NA|TRBJ2-5
CASSLVAVGEAQYF
TGTGCCAGCAGCTTAGTTGCTGTGGGAGAGGCCCAGTACTTC
>TRBV5-1|16|NA|TRBD1|TRBJ2-3
CASSLGGQVIADTQYF
TGCGCCAGCAGCTTGGGAGGACAGGTGATCGCAGATACGCAGTATTTT
>TRBV27|15|NA|NA|TRBJ2-1
CASSLGRESYNEQFF
TGTGCCAGCAGTTTAGGTAGGGAAAGTTACAATGAGCAGTTCTTC
>TRBV20-1|13|NA|NA|TRBJ2-7
CSARSLEAYEQYF
TGCAGTGCTAGATCGCTCGAGGCCTACGAGCAGTACTTC
>TRBV2|15|NA|TRBD1|TRBJ1-6
CASNLKDRDGSPLHF
TGTGCCAGCAACCTCAAGGACAGGGATGGCTCACCCCTCCACTTT
>TRBV15|18|NA|NA|TRBJ2-3
CATSRDLVPGHPTDTQYF
TGTGCCACCAGCAGAGATCTAGTTCCGGGACACCCCACAGATACGCAGTATTTT
>TRBV6-1|13|NA|NA|TRBJ1-1
CASSQGGVTEAFF
TGTGCCAGCAGTCAAGGAGGCGTCACTGAAGCTTTCTTT
>TRBV4-1|13|NA|TRBD1|TRBJ1-1
CASSQGDRREAFF
TGCGCCAGCAGCCAAGGGGACAGGCGTGAAGCTTTCTTT
>TRBV12-3/TRBV12-4|14|NA|TRBD1|TRBJ2-4
CASARQGWGNIQYF
TGTGCCAGCGCAAGACAGGGGTGGGGAAACATTCAGTACTTC
>TRBV7-2|15|NA|NA|TRBJ1-2
CASSLQVWEAYGYTF
TGTGCCAGCAGCTTACAGGTTTGGGAGGCCTATGGCTACACCTTC
>TRBV27|14|few|TRBD2|TRBJ2-1
CASSRGTTYNEQFF
TGTGCCAGCAGCCGCGGGACTACATACAATGAGCAGTTCTTC
>TRBV20-1|13|NA|NA|TRBJ2-7
CSAIRDGTYEQYF
TGCAGTGCTATTAGGGACGGTACCTACGAGCAGTACTTC
>TRBV7-6|16|once|NA|TRBJ2-5
CASSPRATGNQETQYF
TGTGCCAGCAGCCCGAGAGCTACGGGCAATCAAGAGACCCAGTACTTC
>TRBV11-1|15|NA|TRBD2|TRBJ2-7
CASSLIGLVGYEQYF
TGTGCCAGCAGCTTAATTGGACTAGTTGGCTACGAGCAGTACTTC
>TRBV20-1|12|NA|NA|TRBJ2-7
CSASPGIYEQYF
TGCAGTGCTAGCCCCGGAATCTACGAGCAGTACTTC
>TRBV24-1|14|few|NA|TRBJ2-5
CATSDFLEQETQYF
TGTGCCACCAGTGATTTTCTCGAACAAGAGACCCAGTACTTC
>TRBV29-1|13|few|TRBD1|TRBJ2-1
CSVGRTGVNEQFF
TGCAGCGTTGGTCGGACAGGGGTCAATGAGCAGTTCTTC
>TRBV7-9|13|NA|NA|TRBJ1-2
CASSFSAPYGYTF
TGTGCCAGCAGCTTTTCAGCCCCCTATGGCTACACCTTC
>TRBV25-1|14|NA|NA|TRBJ2-7
CASSGVRGGYEQYF
TGTGCCAGCAGTGGGGTGAGGGGAGGCTACGAGCAGTACTTC
>TRBV20-1|14|few|NA|TRBJ2-7
CSARDSKRFYEQYF
TGCAGTGCTAGGGACTCCAAAAGGTTCTACGAGCAGTACTTC
>TRBV7-2|19|NA|TRBD2|TRBJ2-7
CASSFRGLAGQNENYEQYF
TGTGCCAGCAGCTTCCGGGGACTAGCGGGCCAAAATGAAAACTACGAGCAGTACTTC
>TRBV7-2|14|NA|NA|TRBJ2-3
CASSSGPYTDTQYF
TGTGCCAGCAGCTCCGGACCTTACACAGATACGCAGTATTTT
>TRBV4-1|15|NA|NA|TRBJ2-7
CASSQGAANGYEQYF
TGCGCCAGCAGCCAAGGGGCCGCGAACGGGTACGAGCAGTACTTC
>TRBV6-2/TRBV6-3|13|NA|TRBD2|TRBJ2-7
CASKSGGSYEQYF
TGTGCCAGCAAGAGCGGGGGGTCCTACGAGCAGTACTTC
>TRBV28|12|few|NA|TRBJ2-7
CASSTGKEEQYF
TGTGCCAGCAGTACAGGGAAGGAAGAGCAGTACTTC
>TRBV10-3|17|NA|TRBD2|TRBJ2-5
CAISESTSGRGRETQYF
TGTGCCATCAGTGAGTCAACTAGCGGGAGAGGGCGAGAGACCCAGTACTTC
>TRBV7-9|11|few|NA|TRBJ1-2
CASSLNGGYTF
TGTGCCAGCAGCCTCAATGGGGGCTACACCTTC
>TRBV20-1|16|NA|NA|TRBJ2-1
CSAYYPLAEEGAEQFF
TGCAGTGCTTATTACCCGTTAGCGGAAGAGGGGGCTGAGCAGTTCTTC
>TRBV3-1|14|NA|NA|TRBJ1-1
CASSQDLSALEAFF
TGTGCCAGCAGCCAAGACTTGTCGGCGCTTGAAGCTTTCTTT
>TRBV20-1|19|NA|TRBD2|TRBJ2-1
CSARGLVLGAGGRYNEQFF
TGCAGTGCTAGAGGCCTGGTGCTGGGAGCGGGAGGGCGCTACAATGAGCAGTTCTTC
>TRBV20-1|13|NA|NA|TRBJ2-3
CSARGRTTDTQYF
TGCAGTGCTAGAGGGCGGACCACAGATACGCAGTATTTT
>TRBV7-9|15|few|NA|TRBJ2-1
CASSFGARALNEQFF
TGTGCCAGCAGCTTCGGAGCGAGAGCCCTCAATGAGCAGTTCTTC
>TRBV20-1|14|NA|TRBD2|TRBJ2-3
CSAYVAGGKDTQYF
TGCAGTGCCTATGTGGCGGGGGGGAAGGATACGCAGTATTTT
>TRBV28|15|NA|TRBD1|TRBJ2-7
CASISGQASSYEQYF
TGTGCCAGCATATCCGGACAGGCGAGCTCCTACGAGCAGTACTTC
>TRBV7-3|12|few|NA|TRBJ2-1
CASSATPNEQFF
TGTGCCAGCAGCGCGACCCCTAATGAGCAGTTCTTC
>TRBV6-2/TRBV6-3|12|NA|NA|TRBJ2-7
CASSYPKPEQYF
TGTGCCAGCAGTTACCCGAAGCCCGAGCAGTACTTC
>TRBV6-6|13|NA|NA|TRBJ1-5
CASSLQGLEPQHF
TGTGCCAGCAGTTTACAGGGATTGGAGCCCCAGCATTTT
>TRBV9|15|NA|TRBD2|TRBJ2-7
CASSGRTSGAYEQYF
TGTGCCAGCAGCGGCAGGACTAGCGGGGCCTACGAGCAGTACTTC
>TRBV20-1|15|few|NA|TRBJ2-7
CSASGSGPSSYEQYF
TGCAGTGCTAGTGGGAGTGGTCCCAGCTCCTACGAGCAGTACTTC
>TRBV27|15|once|NA|TRBJ1-6
CASSSGQGGYSPLHF
TGTGCCAGCAGTTCCGGACAAGGCGGGTATTCACCCCTCCACTTT
>TRBV5-6|14|NA|NA|TRBJ2-7
CASSQLALTYEQYF
TGTGCCAGCAGCCAACTAGCCTTGACCTACGAGCAGTACTTC
>TRBV6-5|13|NA|NA|TRBJ2-5
CASSYSNVATQYF
TGTGCCAGCAGTTACTCGAATGTCGCGACCCAGTACTTC
>TRBV5-1|20|NA|NA|TRBJ1-1
CASRVGSAAGPRSGNTEAFF
TGCGCCAGCAGGGTCGGGAGTGCCGCAGGTCCTAGGTCTGGGAACACTGAAGCTTTCTTT
>TRBV2|15|NA|TRBD2|TRBJ2-1
CASSRVTSGRGEQFF
TGTGCCAGCAGTCGGGTGACTAGCGGGAGAGGGGAGCAGTTCTTC
>TRBV3-1|15|few|NA|TRBJ1-6
CASSLGQRGESPLHF
TGTGCCAGCAGCCTCGGTCAGAGGGGTGAGTCACCCCTCCACTTT
>TRBV5-6|17|few|NA|TRBJ2-5
CASSYGQTYLIQETQYF
TGTGCCAGCAGCTACGGACAGACATACCTAATCCAAGAGACCCAGTACTTC